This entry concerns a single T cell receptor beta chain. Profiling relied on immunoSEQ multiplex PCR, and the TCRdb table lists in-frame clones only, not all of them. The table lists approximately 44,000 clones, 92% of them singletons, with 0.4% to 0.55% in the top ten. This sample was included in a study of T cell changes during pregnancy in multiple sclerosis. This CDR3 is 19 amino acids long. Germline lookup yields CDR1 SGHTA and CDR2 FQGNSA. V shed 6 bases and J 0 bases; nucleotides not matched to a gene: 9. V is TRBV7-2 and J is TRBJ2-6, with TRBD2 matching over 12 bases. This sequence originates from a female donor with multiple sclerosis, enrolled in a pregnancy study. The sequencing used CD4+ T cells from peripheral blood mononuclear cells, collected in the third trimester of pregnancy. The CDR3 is CASRSRTSGAISGANVLTF. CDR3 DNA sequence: TGTGCCAGCAGGAGTCGGACTAGCGGGGCGATCTCTGGGGCCAACGTCCTGACTTTC.